The 20 T cell receptor beta chains given below trace back to one sample, sequenced in a study of cytomegalovirus exposure and HLA in healthy donors. Amplification used 60 Vbeta primers and 13 Jbeta primers. Produced via immunoSEQ multiplex PCR; TCRdb's table is partial and in-frame only. The sample has 150,000 to 200,000 clones, 9.5% to 15% seen once. Sequences were obtained from PBMCs. All receptors come from a man aged 50-59 years in good health and CMV-seropositive.

This sequence joins TRBV6-5 and TRBJ1-1; D is undetermined. The CDR3 has 13 amino acids. The V end was cut by 6 bases, the J end by 1 base, with 9 bases between. The germline V gene has CDR1 MNHEY and CDR2 SVGAGI. CDR3 loop: CASRPVANTEAFF. CDR3 DNA sequence: TGTGCCAGCAGACCCGTAGCGAACACTGAAGCTTTCTTT.

This clone was seen a few times. The CDR3 region is CASSQQLAENTGELFF. The CDR3 nucleotides are TGCGCCAGCAGCCAACAACTAGCGGAGAACACCGGGGAGCTGTTTTTT. The rearrangement links TRBV4-3 to TRBJ2-2; TRBD2 aligns across 8 bases. The J segment lost 1 base and the V segment lost 2 bases, leaving 3 bases of the junction unmatched. Germline CDR1 reads LGHNA; CDR2 reads YSLEER. The CDR3 has 16 amino acids.

The chain is built from TRBV11-2 and TRBJ1-2, with D possibly matching TRBD1 (5 bases). Germline lookup yields CDR1 SGHAT and CDR2 FQNNGV. V lost 2 bases and J lost 4, with 8 bases in between. This CDR3 has 13 amino acids. Written as DNA, the CDR3 is TGTGCCAGCAGCTTACAGGGTTCCTATGGCTACACCTTC. This translates into CASSLQGSYGYTF.

The CDR3 DNA reads TGTGCCAGTAGTAAGGGGCTCACTGAAGCTTTCTTT. Translated, it gives CASSKGLTEAFF. The chain links TRBV19 to TRBJ1-1, with D possibly TRBD1 on 5 matching bases. This CDR3 is 12 amino acids long. Germline V gene lookup returns CDR1 LNHDA and CDR2 SQIVND (reference sequence). Trimming stripped 4 bases from V and 4 bases from J, with 7 bases between.

V is TRBV7-9 and J is TRBJ1-1; 7 bases fit TRBD1. Germline V CDR1 and CDR2: SEHNR, FQNEAQ (reference sequence). J lost 1 base, V lost 5 bases, and 7 bases had no gene match. CDR3 length: 15 amino acids. The CDR3 loop is CASSNTGTANTEAFF. The CDR3 DNA follows: TGTGCCAGCAGCAACACCGGGACAGCGAACACTGAAGCTTTCTTT.

This clone was counted between two and nine times. The chain joins TRBV7-2 to TRBJ2-5; 9 nucleotides match TRBD2. The germline CDR1 and CDR2 sequences are SGHTA and FQGNSA. The CDR3 has 18 residues. With V trimmed by 0 bases and J by 4 bases, 12 bases remained unmatched. The DNA of the CDR3 is TGTGCCAGCAGCTTAGCTGCGAGCGGGGGGCAGCGGTCAGAGACCCAGTACTTC. Translating gives CASSLAASGGQRSETQYF.

Only a few counts were recorded for this clone. Other DNA variants within this sample encode the same CDR3. The CDR3 spells CASSYTGNYGYTF. CDR3 nucleotides: TGTGCCAGCAGTTACACCGGGAACTATGGCTACACCTTC. The chain combines TRBV6-5 with TRBJ1-2; unclear D gene. This CDR3 comprises 13 residues. Germline V lookup: CDR1 MNHEY, CDR2 SVGAGI. Trimming left V 2 bases short and J 2 bases short, with 6 bases between.

The chain carries TRBV5-1 and TRBJ2-4; 8 nucleotides match TRBD1. The CDR3 has 14 amino acids. Germline V CDR1 and CDR2: SGHRS, YFSETQ. The junction had 8 bases not matched to a gene; V was cut back by 5 bases and J by 7 bases. The chain's CDR3 is CASRPGQGSNIQYF. The CDR3 region has the DNA TGCGCCAGCAGACCCGGACAGGGATCGAACATTCAGTACTTC.

The CDR3 sequence is CASSPIAAAEAFF. CDR3 in DNA: TGTGCCAGCTCACCTATTGCGGCAGCTGAAGCTTTCTTT. V usage is TRBV18 and J usage is TRBJ1-1; D unclear. Germline CDR1 reads KGHSH; CDR2 reads LQKENI. V was cut by 3 bases and J by 6 bases, with 11 bases left in between. This CDR3 contains 13 residues.

This chain links TRBV11-3 with TRBJ2-5; 11 positions agree with TRBD2. Per germline, CDR1 SGHNT and CDR2 YENEEA. The CDR3 totals 19 residues. Trimming at V came to 3 bases and at J to 1 base, leaving 13 bases not matched to a gene. The CDR3 reads CASSFPASGGSYFQETQYF. The CDR3 DNA sequence: TGTGCCAGCAGCTTCCCGGCTAGCGGGGGGTCTTACTTCCAAGAGACCCAGTACTTC.

This sequence joins TRBV7-6 and TRBJ2-3, with a weak D call TRBD1 (6 bases). Trimming took off 5 bases at V and 9 bases at J, with 18 bases between the two ends. The CDR3 contains 14 residues. In germline, CDR1 is SGHVS, CDR2 FNYEAQ. CDR3 amino acids: CASSPLATGSTQYF. CDR3 coding DNA: TGTGCCAGCAGCCCGCTTGCTACAGGGAGCACGCAGTATTTT.

This clone has just a few counts. The chain employs TRBV6-1 and TRBJ2-7, with D tentatively TRBD1 (6 bases). The CDR3 extends over 15 amino acids. Germline lookup yields CDR1 MNHNS and CDR2 SASEGT. Trimming cost V 4 bases and J 6 bases, with 19 bases left between them. Written as DNA, the CDR3 is TGTGCCAGCAGTGCAATACAGGGAAGGAATTCCGAGCAGTACTTC. Residues: CASSAIQGRNSEQYF.

The chain employs TRBV12-5 and TRBJ1-6; D call uncertain. This CDR3 has 13 amino acids. V lost 4 bases to trimming and J lost 9 bases, with 10 bases between them. CDR1 is LGHNT, CDR2 FRNRAP, per germline. This CDR3 is CASGSPPGSPLHF. In DNA form, the CDR3 reads TGTGCTAGTGGTTCCCCCCCAGGTTCACCCCTCCACTTT.

This clone occurred a few times. This chain links TRBV19 with TRBJ1-5; D gene unclear. The germline gives CDR1 LNHDA, CDR2 SQIVND (reference sequence). CDR3 length: 14 amino acids. Trimming took 1 base from V and 6 from J, leaving 10 bases between them. DNA of the CDR3: TGTGCCAGTAGTATAGGAATTAGAATTCAGCCCCAGCATTTT. It encodes CASSIGIRIQPQHF.

The rearrangement links TRBV29-1 to TRBJ1-2; 8 bases agree with TRBD1. CDR1 is SQVTM and CDR2 is ANQGSEA in the germline V gene. There are 14 residues in the CDR3. J lost 5 bases, V lost 2 bases, and 7 bases had no gene match. CDR3 sequence: CSVEHRDRSYGYTF. The CDR3 bases are TGCAGCGTTGAACACCGGGACAGGTCTTATGGCTACACCTTC.

This clone was counted only a few times. The gene calls are TRBV30 and TRBJ2-7; the D gene is possibly TRBD1 (5 bases). V was cut by 3 bases and J by 9 bases, with 15 bases left in between. This CDR3 is 12 amino acids long. Germline V gives CDR1 GTSNPN, CDR2 SVGIG (reference sequence). The CDR3 spells CAWSPRGSGQYF. CDR3 bases: TGTGCCTGGAGCCCAAGGGGCTCCGGGCAGTACTTC.

This clone was observed a few times. The chain has TRBV4-3 and TRBJ1-2; D is perhaps TRBD1 (6 bases). Germline V gene data show CDR1 as LGHNA and CDR2 as YSLEER. The CDR3 spans 15 residues. The germline V and J ends were trimmed by 0 bases and 8 bases, with 16 bases remaining between them. The CDR3 spells CASSQDFAVGQGYTF. The CDR3 nucleotides read TGCGCCAGCAGCCAAGATTTCGCGGTCGGACAGGGCTACACCTTC.

The chain carries TRBV10-3 and TRBJ1-3; 8 bases align to TRBD1. Unmatched junction bases numbered 9, after V lost 7 bases and J lost 4 bases. The V gene's germline CDR1 is ENHRY and CDR2 SYGVKD. The CDR3 extends over 15 amino acids. The CDR3: CAITSRGLGGNTIYF. CDR3 nucleotide sequence: TGTGCCATCACTTCCAGGGGGCTCGGGGGAAACACCATATATTTT.

The sample holds a few counts of this clone. The rearrangement joins TRBV5-1 to TRBJ2-3; TRBD1 aligns across 11 bases. The V and J ends lost 3 bases and 4 bases, in that order; junction bases with no gene match: 7. The CDR3 is 16 residues long. CDR1 is SGHRS, CDR2 YFSETQ, per germline. CDR3 amino acids: CASSSNRDRGADTQYF. DNA for the CDR3: TGCGCCAGCAGCTCTAACCGGGACAGGGGGGCAGATACGCAGTATTTT.

This clone was seen only a few times. V and J are TRBV14 and TRBJ2-7, with unresolved D. This CDR3 is 13 amino acids long. Per germline, CDR1 SGHDN and CDR2 FVKESK. V was shortened by 2 bases and J by 8 bases, with 13 bases between the two germline ends. In DNA form, the CDR3 reads TGTGCCAGCAGCCAATGGCCCCGCGACAAGCAGTACTTC. Encoded protein: CASSQWPRDKQYF.